Listed below are T cell receptor beta chains from one sample, sequenced in a study of blood T cells in healthy people across ages. TCRdb reanalysed the 5' RACE reads using MiXCR and keeps one entry per CDR3 protein. Among roughly 1,800,000 distinct CDR3 sequences listed, 40% to 55% were seen once. Input material: blood. The origin of the receptors is a woman in her thirties or forties in good health. CDR3s include the opening cysteine and the closing phenylalanine or tryptophan. D genes are given only for firm matches. Clone size appears in some rows only: once, few, many, or a class for an expanded clone.

>TRBJ1-5|once|TRBV12-2|.
TGTGCAAGTCGCTCAGCAGGGGTCCGCAATCAGCCCCAGCATTTT
CASRSAGVRNQPQHF
>TRBJ2-5|.|TRBV7-9|TRBD2
TGTGCCAGCGTCTTTGGACTAGCGGGGGGGCGGCCCCAAGAGACCCAGTACTTC
CASVFGLAGGRPQETQYF
>TRBJ1-4|.|TRBV28|TRBD1
TGTGCCAGCAGTCCCGAGGGGGCGGCGGATAATGAAAAACTGTTTTTT
CASSPEGAADNEKLFF
>TRBJ2-7|.|TRBV15|.
TGTGCCACCAGCAGGGGGGATTTATACGAGCAGTACTTC
CATSRGDLYEQYF
>TRBJ2-4|.|TRBV3-1|.
TGTGCCAGCAGCCAAGAGGACAGTTTGCAGTACTTC
CASSQEDSLQYF
>TRBJ2-5|few|TRBV11-2|TRBD2
TGTGCCAGCAGCTTAGTCGCTCTAGCGGGGGGTCCGCAAGAGACCCAGTACTTC
CASSLVALAGGPQETQYF
>TRBJ2-4|.|TRBV6-5|.
TGTGCCAGCGCCCCCGACCAAAGAGGTTCCCCGTACTTC
CASAPDQRGSPYF
>TRBJ1-2|.|TRBV29-1|.
TGCAGCGGAAGGACACCTCCAAATTATGGCTACACCTTC
CSGRTPPNYGYTF
>TRBJ2-3|few|TRBV5-5|.
TGTGCCAGCAGCGCCCGCCAAGGACTGATTAGCACAGATACGCAGTATTTT
CASSARQGLISTDTQYF
>TRBJ2-3|many|TRBV5-1|.
TGCGCCAGCAGCTATCGAACAGATACGCAGTATTTT
CASSYRTDTQYF
>TRBJ1-2|once|TRBV12-5|.
TGTGCTAGTGGTTTGTCCGGGACAAACTATGGCTACACCTTC
CASGLSGTNYGYTF
>TRBJ1-2|.|TRBV27|.
TGTGCCAGTTCCCTTAAGGGTACTTTTAACTATGGCTACACCTTC
CASSLKGTFNYGYTF
>TRBJ1-5|.|TRBV6-1|.
TGTGCCAGCAGTGCCCATGGGGGCAATCAGCCCCAGCATTTT
CASSAHGGNQPQHF
>TRBJ2-5|few|TRBV5-1|.
TGCGCCAGCAGCTTGGCCGAGACTGGGTACCAAGAGACCCAGTACTTC
CASSLAETGYQETQYF
>TRBJ2-1|few|TRBV2|TRBD1
TGTGCCAGCAGTTACCGGGACAGGGAGAGTAATGAGCAGTTCTTC
CASSYRDRESNEQFF
>TRBJ2-3|.|TRBV27|.
TGTGCCAGCAGTTTCGCGAGTGGGCTCACAGATACGCAGTATTTT
CASSFASGLTDTQYF
>TRBJ2-1|.|TRBV12-3/TRBV12-4|TRBD1
TGTGCCAGCAGAGGGACAGGGGGCTTAAATGAGCAGTTCTTC
CASRGTGGLNEQFF
>TRBJ2-1|.|TRBV6-5|.
TGTGCCAGCACCGTACAGGCGAGCTCCTACAATGAGCAGTTCTTC
CASTVQASSYNEQFF
>TRBJ2-1|few|TRBV20-1|.
TGCAGTGCTAGAGATTCTGCTGTCGAGCAGTTCTTC
CSARDSAVEQFF
>TRBJ2-5|few|TRBV6-2/TRBV6-3|.
TGTGCCAGCAGTTTGTTTCCTGCCTGGGAGACCCAGTACTTC
CASSLFPAWETQYF
>TRBJ2-3|.|TRBV9|TRBD2
TGTGCCAGCAAACCAGCGGGGGGGCAATCAGATACGCAGTATTTT
CASKPAGGQSDTQYF
>TRBJ1-2|few|TRBV6-1|.
TGTGCCAGCAGTGAAGCGCTCGGAGGAATCTATGGCTACACCTTC
CASSEALGGIYGYTF
>TRBJ2-4|.|TRBV7-2|.
TGTGCCAGCAGCTTAGCTTCTAGCCCCCCCAAAAACATTCAGTACTTC
CASSLASSPPKNIQYF
>TRBJ1-2|.|TRBV12-3/TRBV12-4|.
TGTGCCAGCAGGGAAGGACAGTCGGAGTCCTATGGCTACACCTTC
CASREGQSESYGYTF
>TRBJ2-6|few|TRBV7-3|TRBD1
TGTGCCTCCAGCTTAGTTGGGACAGTAGTCTCTGGGGCCAACGTCCTGACTTTC
CASSLVGTVVSGANVLTF
>TRBJ2-1|.|TRBV20-1|.
TGCAGTGCTAGAGACTCCCCTAGGGTATGGGATGAGCAGTTCTTC
CSARDSPRVWDEQFF
>TRBJ2-3|few|TRBV12-5|TRBD2
TGTGCTAGTGGTTTTGCACGAATAGCGGGCGTGGAAGCAGATACGCAGTATTTT
CASGFARIAGVEADTQYF
>TRBJ2-7|few|TRBV20-1|.
TGCAGTGCTATAAGACTGTCGAGCTCCTACGAGCAGTACTTC
CSAIRLSSSYEQYF
>TRBJ2-7|many|TRBV3-1|.
TGTGCCAGCAGCCAACTTGAGGGGGATTTGGACGAGCAGTACTTC
CASSQLEGDLDEQYF
>TRBJ2-1|.|TRBV7-2|.
TGTGCCAGCAGTCGAGCCTCAGGGACCTACAATGAGCAGTTCTTC
CASSRASGTYNEQFF
>TRBJ2-5|few|TRBV10-3|.
TGTGCCATCAGTGAGATCCAGGTGGGAGAGACCCAGTACTTC
CAISEIQVGETQYF
>TRBJ2-5|.|TRBV9|TRBD2
TGTGCCAGCAGCGTAGGTCCTAGCGGGGGTGACCACCAAGAGACCCAGTACTTC
CASSVGPSGGDHQETQYF
>TRBJ2-1|few|TRBV20-1|TRBD2
TGCAGTGCTAGAGGAAGAACCCATAGCGGGGTGGGAAATGAGCAGTTCTTC
CSARGRTHSGVGNEQFF
>TRBJ2-1|.|TRBV29-1|.
TGCAGCGTTGGGAATGGACAGTACAATGAGCAGTTCTTC
CSVGNGQYNEQFF
>TRBJ2-5|few|TRBV20-1|.
TGCAGTGCTAGCCCGGGCGGCCTAACCCAAGAGACCCAGTACTTC
CSASPGGLTQETQYF
>TRBJ2-1|.|TRBV20-1|.
TGCAGTGTCGGAAGGCGAACCCCCTACAATGAGCAGTTCTTC
CSVGRRTPYNEQFF
>TRBJ2-3|few|TRBV20-1|.
TGCAGTGCTAGAGCCCATATAGATACGCAGTATTTT
CSARAHIDTQYF
>TRBJ2-1|once|TRBV5-6|TRBD2
TGTGCCAGCAGCGCGCGGGGGGCGTATGAGCAGTTCTTC
CASSARGAYEQFF
>TRBJ2-5|once|TRBV15|TRBD2
TGTGCCACCAGCAGAGCAGCGGGGCGACCACCGGGGACCCAGTACTTC
CATSRAAGRPPGTQYF
>TRBJ2-3|.|TRBV5-4|.
TGTGCCAGCAGCCCCGATAAGGGGCGAACAGATACGCAGTATTTT
CASSPDKGRTDTQYF
>TRBJ2-3|.|TRBV2|.
TGTGCCAGCATGGCAGAATACACAGATACGCAGTATTTT
CASMAEYTDTQYF
>TRBJ2-4|.|TRBV28|.
TGTGCCAGCAGCCTAGTAATAGCCAAAAACATTCAGTACTTC
CASSLVIAKNIQYF
>TRBJ2-1|.|TRBV6-2/TRBV6-3|TRBD2
TGTGCCAGCAGTTACCAAACGGGGTATAGCGGGGGTGACAATGAGCAGTTCTTC
CASSYQTGYSGGDNEQFF
>TRBJ2-3|.|TRBV6-5|.
TGTGCCAGCACCCTCTCCGCCCCGACAGATATGCAGTATTTT
CASTLSAPTDMQYF
>TRBJ2-5|.|TRBV29-1|TRBD1
TGCAGCGTCCCCGGGACAGGGGCGGGAGAGACCCAGTACTTC
CSVPGTGAGETQYF
>TRBJ2-5|few|TRBV20-1|.
TGCAGTCCCGTCGAGGAGACCCAGTACTTC
CSPVEETQYF
>TRBJ2-3|many|TRBV7-9|.
TGTGCCAGCAGCTTCGGTTACAGCACAGATACGCAGTATTTT
CASSFGYSTDTQYF
>TRBJ2-7|few|TRBV7-9|TRBD1
TGTGCCAGCAGCTCGCAGACAGGGGGGTACGAGCAGTACTTC
CASSSQTGGYEQYF